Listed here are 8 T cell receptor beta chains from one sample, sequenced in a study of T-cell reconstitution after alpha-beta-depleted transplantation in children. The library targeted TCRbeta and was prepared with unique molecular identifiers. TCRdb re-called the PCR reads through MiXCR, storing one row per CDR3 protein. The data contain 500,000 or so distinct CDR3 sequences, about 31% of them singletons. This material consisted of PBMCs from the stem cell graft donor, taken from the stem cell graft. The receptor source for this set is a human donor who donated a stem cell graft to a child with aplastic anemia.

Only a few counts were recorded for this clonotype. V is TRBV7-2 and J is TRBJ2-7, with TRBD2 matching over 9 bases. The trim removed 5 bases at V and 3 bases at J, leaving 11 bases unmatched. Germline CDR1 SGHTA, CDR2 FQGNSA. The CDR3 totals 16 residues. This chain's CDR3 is CASSPRGSGRNYEQYF. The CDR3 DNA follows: TGTGCCAGCAGCCCCCGGGGTAGCGGGAGAAACTACGAGCAGTACTTC.

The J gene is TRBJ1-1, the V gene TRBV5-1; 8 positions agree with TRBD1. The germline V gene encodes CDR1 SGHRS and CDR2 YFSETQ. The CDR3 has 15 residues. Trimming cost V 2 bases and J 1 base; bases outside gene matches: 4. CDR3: CASSFAGTGNTEAFF. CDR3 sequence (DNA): TGCGCCAGCAGCTTCGCCGGGACAGGGAACACTGAAGCTTTCTTT.

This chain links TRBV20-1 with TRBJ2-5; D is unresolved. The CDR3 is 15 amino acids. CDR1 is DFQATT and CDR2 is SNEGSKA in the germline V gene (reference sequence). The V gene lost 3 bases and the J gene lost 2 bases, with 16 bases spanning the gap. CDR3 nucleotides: TGCAGTGCTAGGAATCGAGTGGCGGTTCAAGAGACCCAGTACTTC. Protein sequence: CSARNRVAVQETQYF.

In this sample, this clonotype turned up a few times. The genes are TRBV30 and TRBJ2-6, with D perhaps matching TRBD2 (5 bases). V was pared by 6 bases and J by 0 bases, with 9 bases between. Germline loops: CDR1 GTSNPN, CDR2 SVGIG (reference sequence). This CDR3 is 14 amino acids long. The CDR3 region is CACRLTSGANVLTF. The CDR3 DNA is TGTGCCTGCCGACTAACCTCTGGGGCCAACGTCCTGACTTTC.

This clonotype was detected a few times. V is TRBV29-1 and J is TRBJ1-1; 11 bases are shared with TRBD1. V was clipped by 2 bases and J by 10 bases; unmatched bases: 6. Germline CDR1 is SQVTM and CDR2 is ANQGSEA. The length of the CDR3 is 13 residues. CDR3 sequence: CSVERTGGSGAFF. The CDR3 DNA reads TGCAGCGTTGAACGGACAGGGGGCAGCGGAGCTTTCTTT.

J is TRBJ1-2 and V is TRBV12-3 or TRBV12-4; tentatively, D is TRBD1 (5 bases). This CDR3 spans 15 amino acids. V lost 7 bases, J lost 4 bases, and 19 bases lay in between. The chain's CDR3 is CASNDRRGSRYGYTF. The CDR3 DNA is TGTGCCAGCAATGATAGACGGGGCTCACGCTATGGCTACACCTTC.

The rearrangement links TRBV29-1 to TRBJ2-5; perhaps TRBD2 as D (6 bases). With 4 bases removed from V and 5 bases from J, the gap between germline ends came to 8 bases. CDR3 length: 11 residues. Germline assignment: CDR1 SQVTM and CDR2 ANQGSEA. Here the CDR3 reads CSVGAGETQYF. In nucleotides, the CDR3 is TGCAGCGTTGGGGCGGGGGAGACCCAGTACTTC.

The CDR3 loop is CASSPTSRDSTEAFF. CDR3 coding DNA: TGTGCCAGTAGTCCGACCTCCCGGGACTCGACTGAAGCTTTCTTT. The chain couples TRBV19 to TRBJ1-1; D perhaps matches TRBD1 (5 bases). Trimming pared 5 bases from V and 5 bases from J, leaving 18 bases between. Germline CDR1 is LNHDA and CDR2 is SQIVND (reference sequence). The CDR3 extends over 15 amino acids.